This entry is about one T cell receptor beta chain. Its antigen is not identified. RNA was extracted from bulk tissue without any cell sorting. This non-tumor lung sample came from over 3 cm beyond the tumor edge. Newly diagnosed lung cancer patients had thoracic surgery in China, August–November 2014, without prior chemotherapy. This entry is derived from a study of tumor and adjacent non-tumor tissue in lung cancer. Study conclusions and caveats: Compared with tumor, normal lung showed significantly lower TCR diversity. Top 100 clones took a larger repertoire share in normal lung.

J lost 7 bases, V lost 5 bases, and 11 bases had no gene match. The CDR3 totals 15 residues. Germline V gene sequence: CDR1 DFQATT, CDR2 SNEGSKA (reference sequence). Three rounds of nested PCR, following a modified ARM-PCR protocol, produced the TCRbeta library. TCRdb fed the multiplex PCR reads into MiXCR, producing one record per CDR3 protein. Counted here are roughly 75,000 distinct CDR3 sequences, approximately 81% occurring once; the ten biggest clones make up about half. This clonotype was obtained from a man aged 55 to 70 with non-small cell lung cancer. The sequenced material came from distant non-tumor lung tissue. The genes are TRBV20-1 and TRBJ2-1; 10 bases fit TRBD2. This chain's CDR3 is CSADSAGGACNEQFF. CDR3 in DNA: TGCAGTGCTGACTCAGCGGGGGGGGCATGTAATGAGCAGTTCTTC.